Listed below are T cell receptor beta chains from one sample, sequenced in a study of cytomegalovirus exposure and HLA in healthy donors. Measured with immunoSEQ multiplex PCR; TCRdb has only the in-frame clones, and not every one. The table has 170,000 or so clones, roughly 84% seen once. Specimen: PBMCs. The source of these receptors is a woman aged 18-29 years in good health and CMV-seropositive. Both conserved end residues are part of each CDR3. D genes are given only for firm matches. A row's size may be missing; if present it is once, few, many or a size class.

D	V	size	J	CDR3	DNA
TRBD2	TRBV7-3	NA	TRBJ2-2	CASSLGSGGTSAGELFF	TGTGCCAGCAGCTTAGGTAGCGGGGGTACGTCTGCCGGGGAGCTGTTTTTT
TRBD1	TRBV9	NA	TRBJ1-2	CASSVLTGDRNYGYTF	TGTGCCAGCAGCGTATTGACAGGGGATAGGAACTATGGCTACACCTTC
TRBD1	TRBV9	NA	TRBJ2-7	CASSERGWDRALYEQYF	TGTGCCAGCAGCGAGAGGGGGTGGGACAGGGCTCTTTACGAGCAGTACTTC
NA	TRBV2	few	TRBJ2-4	CASSEGLGVAKNIQYF	TGTGCCAGCAGCGAGGGTCTGGGAGTAGCCAAAAACATTCAGTACTTC
NA	TRBV4-1	NA	TRBJ1-5	CASSLPGGQPQHF	TGCGCCAGCAGCCTCCCTGGAGGGCAGCCCCAGCATTTT
TRBD1	TRBV19	NA	TRBJ1-2	CASSTWDRGISPYGYTF	TGTGCCAGTAGTACATGGGACAGGGGAATAAGCCCCTATGGCTACACCTTC
TRBD1	TRBV5-4	NA	TRBJ1-1	CASSLRDRVSEAFF	TGTGCCAGCAGCTTGAGGGACAGGGTTTCTGAAGCTTTCTTT
TRBD1	TRBV5-4	NA	TRBJ2-7	CASSPRTGTLSYEQYF	TGTGCCAGCAGCCCCAGGACAGGGACCCTGTCCTACGAGCAGTACTTC
TRBD1	TRBV5-1	NA	TRBJ2-5	CASSPGTGSVVQYF	TGCGCCAGCAGCCCCGGGACAGGGTCGGTTGTCCAGTACTTC
NA	TRBV6-1	NA	TRBJ2-5	CASSEADWVQGFRETQYF	TGTGCCAGCAGTGAAGCCGATTGGGTCCAGGGGTTTAGGGAGACCCAGTACTTC
TRBD1	TRBV15	NA	TRBJ1-1	CATSRNSGGTEAFF	TGTGCCACCAGCAGGAATTCAGGGGGCACTGAAGCTTTCTTT
TRBD2	TRBV10-3	NA	TRBJ2-1	CAISSGGLDNEQFF	TGTGCCATCAGTAGCGGGGGGCTAGACAATGAGCAGTTCTTC